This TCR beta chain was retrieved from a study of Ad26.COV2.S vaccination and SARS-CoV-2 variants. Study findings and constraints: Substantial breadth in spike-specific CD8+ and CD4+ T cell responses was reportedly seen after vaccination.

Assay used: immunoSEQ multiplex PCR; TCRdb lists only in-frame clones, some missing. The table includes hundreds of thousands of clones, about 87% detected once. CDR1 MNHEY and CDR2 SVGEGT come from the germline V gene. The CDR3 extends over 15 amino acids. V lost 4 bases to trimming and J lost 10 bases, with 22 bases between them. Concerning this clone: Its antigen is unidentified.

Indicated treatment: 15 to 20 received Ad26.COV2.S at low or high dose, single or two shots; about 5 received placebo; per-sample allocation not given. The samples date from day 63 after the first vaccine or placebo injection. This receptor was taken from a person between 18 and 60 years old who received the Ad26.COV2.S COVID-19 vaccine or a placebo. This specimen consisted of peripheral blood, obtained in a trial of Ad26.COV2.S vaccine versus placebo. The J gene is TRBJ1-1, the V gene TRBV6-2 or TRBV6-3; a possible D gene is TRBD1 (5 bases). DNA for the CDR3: TGTGCCAGCAGTTCCTCACCCCCGGACATTTCCCGAGCTTTCTTT. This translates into CASSSSPPDISRAFF.